The 2 T cell receptor beta chains in this list originate from one sample, sequenced in a study of cytotoxic CD8 clonotypes in ibrutinib-treated CLL. Data came from immunoSEQ multiplex PCR; TCRdb stores just in-frame clones and leaves some out. The sample has 100,000 to 150,000 clones, 80% to 90% seen once. Sequenced material: PBMCs, taken after 24 months of ibrutinib treatment. These receptors all stem from a human donor with chronic lymphocytic leukemia.

Points on this clone: Other DNA sequences in this sample translate to the same CDR3. The CDR3 DNA reads as TGTGCCAGCGGGCAGGGGGGTGAAAAACTGTTTTTT. Translated, it gives CASGQGGEKLFF. The chain carries TRBV2 and TRBJ1-4; 7 bases map to TRBD1. Germline CDR1 is SNHLY and CDR2 is FYNNEI. The CDR3 sequence is 12 residues long. V gave up 8 bases and J gave up 7 bases; unmatched junction bases: 4.

This rearrangement joins TRBV28 to TRBJ2-5; TRBD1 matches at 9 bases. Germline values: CDR1 MDHEN, CDR2 SYDVKM. J gave up 5 bases and V 6 bases, and 4 bases lay outside the gene matches. The CDR3 consists of 13 residues. This CDR3 reads CASRGTGRETQYF. Written as DNA, the CDR3 is TGTGCCAGCAGGGGGACAGGGAGGGAGACCCAGTACTTC.